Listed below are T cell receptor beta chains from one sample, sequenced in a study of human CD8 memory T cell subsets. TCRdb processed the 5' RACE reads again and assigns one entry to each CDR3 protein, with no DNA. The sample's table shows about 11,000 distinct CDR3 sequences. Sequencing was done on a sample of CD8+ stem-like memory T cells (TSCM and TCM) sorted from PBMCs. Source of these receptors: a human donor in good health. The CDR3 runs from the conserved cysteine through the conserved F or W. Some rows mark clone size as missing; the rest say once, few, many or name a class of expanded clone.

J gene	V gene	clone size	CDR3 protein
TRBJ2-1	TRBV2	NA	CASSPQPGGYNEQFF
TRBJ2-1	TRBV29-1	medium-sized	CSVEDLGDKQGGSYNEQFF
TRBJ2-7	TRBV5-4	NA	CASSGTGHDYEQYF
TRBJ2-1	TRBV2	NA	CASSPLAGPQYNEQFF
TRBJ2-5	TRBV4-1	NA	CASSQVEREEETQYF
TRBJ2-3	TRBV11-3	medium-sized	CASSSYPSTDTQYF
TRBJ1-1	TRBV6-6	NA	CASSSSDTEAFF
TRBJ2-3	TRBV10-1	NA	CASSESGVADTQYF
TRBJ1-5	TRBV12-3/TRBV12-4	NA	CASSYGGSGVDQPQHF
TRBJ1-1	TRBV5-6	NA	CASSPGLGSDTEAFF
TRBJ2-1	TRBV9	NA	CASSVGQGVANEQFF
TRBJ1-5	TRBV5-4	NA	CASSLHGNQPQHF
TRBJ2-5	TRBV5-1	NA	CASSLEGGQETQYF
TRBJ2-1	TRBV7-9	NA	CASSSGGVNEQFF
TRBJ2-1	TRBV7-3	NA	CASSFSGSAYNEQFF
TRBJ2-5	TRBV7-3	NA	CASSLRSSRGDETQYF
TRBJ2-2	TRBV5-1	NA	CASSLEVGQGNTGELFF
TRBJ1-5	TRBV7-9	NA	CASSFGTGVANQPQHF
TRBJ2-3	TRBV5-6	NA	CASSLGDTQYF
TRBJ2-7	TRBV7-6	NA	CASSLPGGNEQYF
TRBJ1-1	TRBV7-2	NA	CASSSQGTTEAFF
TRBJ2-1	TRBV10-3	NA	CAISRTEHNEQFF
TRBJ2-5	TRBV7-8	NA	CASSGTGGVETQYF
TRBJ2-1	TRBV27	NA	CASRLIPGPGDLGNEQFF
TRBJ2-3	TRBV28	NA	CASSLLGVSQDTQYF
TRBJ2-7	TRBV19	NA	CASSPDRNAGYEQYF
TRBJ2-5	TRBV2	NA	CASSNQETQYF
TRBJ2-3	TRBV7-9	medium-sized	CAIGQGSVLATQYF
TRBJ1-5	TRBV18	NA	CASSPSGHDNQPQHF
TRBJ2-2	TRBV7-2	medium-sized	CASRPGTGHTGELFF
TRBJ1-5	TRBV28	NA	CASSVNQPQHF
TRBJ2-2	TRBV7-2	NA	CASSLGSRELFF
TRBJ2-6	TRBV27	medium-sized	CASSSGANVLTF
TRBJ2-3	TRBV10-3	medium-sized	CAIMSSVKTDTQYF
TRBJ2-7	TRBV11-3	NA	CASSPRGDSSYEQYF
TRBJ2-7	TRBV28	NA	CASSLDWTSGFSYEQYF
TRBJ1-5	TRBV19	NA	CASTPGVYSNQPQHF
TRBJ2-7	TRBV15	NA	CATSRDRYEQYF
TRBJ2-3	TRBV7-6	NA	CASSHRDSSTDTQYF
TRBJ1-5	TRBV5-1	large	CASSSTGHSNQPQHF
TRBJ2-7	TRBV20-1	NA	CSARAEIGYEQYF
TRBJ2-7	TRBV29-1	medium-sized	CSVEETGKTYEQYF
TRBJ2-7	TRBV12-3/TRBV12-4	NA	CASRGDRTKPYEQYF
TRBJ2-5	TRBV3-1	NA	CASSLGLAGVETQYF
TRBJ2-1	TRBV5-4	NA	CASSLGFEQFF
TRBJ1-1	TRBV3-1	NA	CASSQVVGPTNTEAFF
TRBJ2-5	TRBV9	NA	CASSVSGTGGRETQYF
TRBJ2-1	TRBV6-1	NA	CASSADYNEQFF
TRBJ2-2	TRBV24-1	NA	CATTGQGSTGELFF
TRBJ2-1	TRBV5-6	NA	CASSLGTSGRYNEQFF
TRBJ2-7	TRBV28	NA	CASSLRDGDGGYEQYF
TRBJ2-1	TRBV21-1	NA	CASSKKTYRDRTYNEQFF